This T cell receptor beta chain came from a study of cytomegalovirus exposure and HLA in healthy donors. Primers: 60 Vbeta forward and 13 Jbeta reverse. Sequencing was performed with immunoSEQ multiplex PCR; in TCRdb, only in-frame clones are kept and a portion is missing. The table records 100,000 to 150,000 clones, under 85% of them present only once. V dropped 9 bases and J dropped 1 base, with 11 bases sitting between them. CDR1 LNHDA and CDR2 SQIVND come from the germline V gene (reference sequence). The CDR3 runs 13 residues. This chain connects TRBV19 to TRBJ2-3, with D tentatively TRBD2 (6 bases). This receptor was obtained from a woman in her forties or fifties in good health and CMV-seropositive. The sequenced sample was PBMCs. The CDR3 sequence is CASRGEGTDTQYF. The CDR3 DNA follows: TGTGCCAGCAGAGGGGAGGGCACAGATACGCAGTATTTT.